The sequence of this T cell receptor beta chain was determined in a study of blood T cell repertoires in COVID-19. Sequenced by immunoSEQ multiplex PCR; TCRdb stores in-frame clones only, minus some. The sample lists 300,000 to 350,000 clones; about 87% were seen once. CDR1 is SGHDN, CDR2 FVKESK, per germline. Trimming took off 2 bases at V and 0 bases at J, with 6 bases between the two ends. The CDR3 runs 14 residues. Sequenced material: peripheral blood. This rearrangement joins TRBV14 to TRBJ2-3, with unresolved D. This sequence originates from a woman aged 45 to 65 with COVID-19, enrolled during active disease. The CDR3 spells CASSQTQSTDTQYF. Written as DNA, the CDR3 is TGTGCCAGCAGCCAAACACAAAGCACAGATACGCAGTATTTT. Full variable domain (missing parts from reference TRBV14 and TRBJ2-3): EAGVTQFPSHSVIEKGQTVTLRCDPISGHDNLYWYRRVMGKEIKFLLHFVKESKQDESGMPNNRFLAERTGGTYSTLKVQPAELEDSGVYFCASSQTQSTDTQYFGPGTRLTVL.